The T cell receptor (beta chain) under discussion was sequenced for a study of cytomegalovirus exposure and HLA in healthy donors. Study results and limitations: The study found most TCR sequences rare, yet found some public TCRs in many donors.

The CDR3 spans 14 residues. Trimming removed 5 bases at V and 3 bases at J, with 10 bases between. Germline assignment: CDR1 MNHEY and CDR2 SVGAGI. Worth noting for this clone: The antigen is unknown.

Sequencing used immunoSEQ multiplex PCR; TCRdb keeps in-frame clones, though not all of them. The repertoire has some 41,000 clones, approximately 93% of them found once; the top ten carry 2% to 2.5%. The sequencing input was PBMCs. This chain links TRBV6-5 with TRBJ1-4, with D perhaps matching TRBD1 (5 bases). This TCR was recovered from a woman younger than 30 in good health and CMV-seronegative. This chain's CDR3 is CASSQRGSNEKLFF. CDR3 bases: TGTGCCAGCAGTCAACGGGGGTCTAATGAAAAACTGTTTTTT.